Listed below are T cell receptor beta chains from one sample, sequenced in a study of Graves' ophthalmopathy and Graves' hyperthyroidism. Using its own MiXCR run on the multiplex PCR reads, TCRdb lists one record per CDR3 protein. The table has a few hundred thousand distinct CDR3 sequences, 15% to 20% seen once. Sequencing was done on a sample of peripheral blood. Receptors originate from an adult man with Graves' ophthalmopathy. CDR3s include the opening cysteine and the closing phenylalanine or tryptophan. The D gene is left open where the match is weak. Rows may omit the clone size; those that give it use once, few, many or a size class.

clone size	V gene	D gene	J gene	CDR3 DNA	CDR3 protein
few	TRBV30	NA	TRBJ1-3	TGTGCCTGGAGACAGCTTCAAGCCTCTGGAAACACCATATATTTT	CAWRQLQASGNTIYF
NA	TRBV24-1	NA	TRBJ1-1	TGTGCCACCAGACAGGGTAGTGGTGAAGCTTTCTTT	CATRQGSGEAFF
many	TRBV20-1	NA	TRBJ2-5	TGCAGTGGGACGAAAGGGGAGACCCAGTACTTC	CSGTKGETQYF
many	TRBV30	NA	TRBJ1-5	TGTGCCTGGAGTGTAGTGACTCTAGGGCCCCAGCATTTT	CAWSVVTLGPQHF
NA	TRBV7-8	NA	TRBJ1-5	TGTGCCAGCAGCCCGGGACGGCGCAATCAGCCCCAGCATTTT	CASSPGRRNQPQHF
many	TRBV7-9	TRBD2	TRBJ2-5	TGTGCCAGCAGCTTTTCCCCGGGACTACGGGGAGAGACCCAGTACTTC	CASSFSPGLRGETQYF
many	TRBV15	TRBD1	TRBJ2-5	TGTGCCACCGGGAGACAGGGGCGGCAAGAGACCCAGTACTTC	CATGRQGRQETQYF
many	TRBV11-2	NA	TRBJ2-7	TGTGCCAGCAGCTTAGGATTAGCGGAAAACTACGAGCAGTACTTC	CASSLGLAENYEQYF
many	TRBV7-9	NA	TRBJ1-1	TGTGCCAGCAGCCCCGGAGGGATAAACACTGAAGCTTTCTTT	CASSPGGINTEAFF
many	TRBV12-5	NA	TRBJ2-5	TGTGCTAGTGGTTTGGTACTCGGGGACAAGGGAGAGACCCAGTACTTC	CASGLVLGDKGETQYF
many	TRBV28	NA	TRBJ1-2	TGTGCCAGCAGCCGACGGAACGGCTACACCTTC	CASSRRNGYTF
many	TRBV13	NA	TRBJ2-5	TGTGCCAGCAGCCAACGGACTTCTCAAGAGACCCAGTACTTC	CASSQRTSQETQYF
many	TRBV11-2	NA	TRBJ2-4	TGTGCCAGCAGCTCCTTTCCCCGGGGGAGGTTTTCGGACATTCAGTACTTC	CASSSFPRGRFSDIQYF
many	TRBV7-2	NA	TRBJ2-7	TGTGCCAGCAGCGGGGACCGTACCTCCTACGAGCAGTACTTC	CASSGDRTSYEQYF
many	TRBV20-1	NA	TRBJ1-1	TGCAGTGCTAGGGTGTTATGGGGGGATTTCTTT	CSARVLWGDFF
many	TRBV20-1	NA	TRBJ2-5	TGCAGCTCTCTAGTGGCCCAAGAGACCCAGTACTTC	CSSLVAQETQYF
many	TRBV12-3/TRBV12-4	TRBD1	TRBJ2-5	TGTGCCAGCAGTACGACAGGGCCGGAGACCCAGTACTTC	CASSTTGPETQYF
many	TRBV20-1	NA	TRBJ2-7	TGCAGTGCTAGTGCGCCGGGACCGAAGTCCTACGAGCAGTACTTC	CSASAPGPKSYEQYF
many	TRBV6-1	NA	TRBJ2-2	TGTGCCAGCAGGGAAAGAAACACCGGGGAGCTGTTTTTT	CASRERNTGELFF
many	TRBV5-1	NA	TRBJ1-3	TGCGCCAGCAGCGTCGACAGCCTCTCTGGAAACACCATATATTTT	CASSVDSLSGNTIYF
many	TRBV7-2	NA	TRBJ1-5	TGTGCCAGCAGCTTAACGGTTAATAGCAATCAGCCCCAGCATTTT	CASSLTVNSNQPQHF
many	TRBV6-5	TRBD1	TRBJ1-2	TGTACCAGCACCGGGGACAGGGGACGGGGTGGCTACACCTTC	CTSTGDRGRGGYTF
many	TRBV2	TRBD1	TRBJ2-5	TGTGCCAGCAGGCGGACAGGATTGTACCAAGAGACCCAGTACTTC	CASRRTGLYQETQYF
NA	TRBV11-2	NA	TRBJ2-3	TGTGCCAGCAAAAAACGGGGGGCAGAACTCCTTCTCACAGATACGCAGTATTTT	CASKKRGAELLLTDTQYF
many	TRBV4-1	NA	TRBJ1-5	TGCGCCAGCAGCGACCGGCCGTTAAGCAATCAGCCCCAGCATTTT	CASSDRPLSNQPQHF
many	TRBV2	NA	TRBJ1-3	TGTGCCGGACGAGAGGGATCCGGAAACACCATATATTTT	CAGREGSGNTIYF
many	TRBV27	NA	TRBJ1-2	TGTGCCAGCAGTTTGACCCTCGAGGCGGCTTCTGCCTACACCTTC	CASSLTLEAASAYTF
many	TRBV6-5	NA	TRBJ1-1	TGTGCCAGCAGTTACTTGGGGGGCCGGTACAAATTGGGTGAAGCTTTCTTT	CASSYLGGRYKLGEAFF
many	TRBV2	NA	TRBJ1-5	TGTGCCAGCAGTGAAGCGGATTTATTGTGGGGTCAGCCCCAGCATTTT	CASSEADLLWGQPQHF
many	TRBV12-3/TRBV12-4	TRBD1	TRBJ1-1	TGTGCCAGCAGTTTTTTCCAGGGGGCGAGCACTGAAGCTTTCTTT	CASSFFQGASTEAFF
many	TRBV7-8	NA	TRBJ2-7	TGTGCCAGCAGCTTACCTGGCGGACTCTACGAGCAGTACTTC	CASSLPGGLYEQYF
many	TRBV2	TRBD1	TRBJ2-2	TGTGCCAGCAGGGGGACAGTATCGAACACCGGGGAGCTGTTTTTT	CASRGTVSNTGELFF
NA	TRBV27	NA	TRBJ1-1	TGTGCCAGCAGCTTATCCGTTAGGACTGAAGCTTTCTTT	CASSLSVRTEAFF
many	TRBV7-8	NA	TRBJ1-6	TGTGCCAGCAGACCGGACAGTTTGACTTATAATTCACCCCTCCACTTT	CASRPDSLTYNSPLHF
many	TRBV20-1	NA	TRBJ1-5	TGCAGTGCTAGAGATCGTCAGTATCAGCCCCAGCATTTT	CSARDRQYQPQHF
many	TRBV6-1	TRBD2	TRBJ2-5	TGTGCCAGCAGCTTCCTAGCGGCCGGAAAGACCCAGTACTTC	CASSFLAAGKTQYF
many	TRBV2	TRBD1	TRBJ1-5	TGTGCCAGCAGCAGACAGGGAATCCGGCAGCCCCAGCATTTT	CASSRQGIRQPQHF
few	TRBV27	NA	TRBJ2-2	TGTGCCAGCAGTTTGCTTACGGCCGGGGGCGGGATCACCGGGGAGCTGTTTTTT	CASSLLTAGGGITGELFF
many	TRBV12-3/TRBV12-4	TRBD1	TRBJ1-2	TGTGCCAGCAGTTTTTTGGGACAGGGGGGAATGAACACCTTC	CASSFLGQGGMNTF
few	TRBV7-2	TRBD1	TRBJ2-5	TGTGCCAGTAATAACCGGGACAGGGACTTGAAGACCCAGTACTTC	CASNNRDRDLKTQYF
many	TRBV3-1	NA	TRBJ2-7	TGTGCCAGCAGCCAAGAGATAGGGAGCTCCTACGAGCAGTACTTC	CASSQEIGSSYEQYF
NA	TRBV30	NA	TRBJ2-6	TGTGCCTGGAGCGCCCTACAGAGCTCTGGGGCCAACGTCCTGACTTTC	CAWSALQSSGANVLTF
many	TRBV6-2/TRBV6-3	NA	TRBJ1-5	TGTGCCAGCAGTTCTGAGAGGAGGTATAGCAATCAGCCCCAGCATTTT	CASSSERRYSNQPQHF
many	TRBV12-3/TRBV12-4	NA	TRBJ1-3	TGTGCCAGCGGCAGGACCTCTGGAAACACCATATATTTT	CASGRTSGNTIYF
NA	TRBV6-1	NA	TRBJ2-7	TGTGCCAGCACCAATGGGGGACTGGGCCCCTACGAGCAGTACTTC	CASTNGGLGPYEQYF
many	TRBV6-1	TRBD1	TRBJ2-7	TGTGCCAGCAGCGAAGGGGACAGGTGGACCTACGAGCAGTACTTC	CASSEGDRWTYEQYF
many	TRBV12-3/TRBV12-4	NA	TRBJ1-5	TGTGCCAGCAGTTTAGCGATTGGTAGCAATCAGCCCCAGCATTTT	CASSLAIGSNQPQHF
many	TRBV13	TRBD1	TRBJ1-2	TGTGCCAGCAGCGCGGGGACAGGGGGCGCCATCTATGGCTACACCTTC	CASSAGTGGAIYGYTF
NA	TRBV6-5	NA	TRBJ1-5	TGTGCCAGCAGTTCGGGTCTGTATAGCAATCAGCCCCAGCATTTT	CASSSGLYSNQPQHF
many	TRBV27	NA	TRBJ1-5	TGTGCCAGCAGTTTACGGAGGCAAAGCAATCAGCCCCAGCATTTT	CASSLRRQSNQPQHF
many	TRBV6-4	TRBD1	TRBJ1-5	TGTGCCAGCAGTGACCTTGGGACAGGCCCCCGGGGGCCCCAGCATTTT	CASSDLGTGPRGPQHF
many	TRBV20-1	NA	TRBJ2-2	TGCAGTGCTAGAGATCTCTTACAGGGGAACACCGGGGAGCTGTTTTTT	CSARDLLQGNTGELFF